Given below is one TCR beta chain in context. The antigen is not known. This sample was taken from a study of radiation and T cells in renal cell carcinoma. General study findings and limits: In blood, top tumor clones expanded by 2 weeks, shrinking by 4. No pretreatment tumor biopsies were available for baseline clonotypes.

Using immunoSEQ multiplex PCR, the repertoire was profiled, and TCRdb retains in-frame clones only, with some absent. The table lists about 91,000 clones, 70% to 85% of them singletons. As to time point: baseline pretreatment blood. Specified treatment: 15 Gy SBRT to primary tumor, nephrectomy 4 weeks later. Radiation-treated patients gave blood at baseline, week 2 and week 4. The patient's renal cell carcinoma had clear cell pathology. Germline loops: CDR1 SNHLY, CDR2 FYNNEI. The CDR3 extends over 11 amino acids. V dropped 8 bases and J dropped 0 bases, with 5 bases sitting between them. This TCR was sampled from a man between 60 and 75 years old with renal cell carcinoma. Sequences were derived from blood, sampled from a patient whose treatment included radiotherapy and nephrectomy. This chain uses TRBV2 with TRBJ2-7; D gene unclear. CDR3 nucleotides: TGTGCCAGCTCCCCCTCCTACGAGCAGTACTTC. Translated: CASSPSYEQYF.